This T cell receptor beta chain was sequenced for a study of vaccination effects on CD4 cells after COVID-19. Note on this clone: Its antigen is undetermined.

TCRdb's copy holds only in-frame clones and misses some; the assay was immunoSEQ multiplex PCR. The sample carries about 28,000 clones, 73% recorded once. The germline V and J ends were trimmed by 11 bases and 5 bases, with 15 bases remaining between them. The germline CDR1 and CDR2 sequences are LGHDT and YNNKEL (reference sequence). CDR3 size: 12 residues. Prior to sequencing, the ViraFEST assay stimulated PBMC with viral peptide pools, which expanded the antigen-specific CD4+ T cells. Having been cultured for less than 12 days, the cells underwent CD4+ T cell isolation. Each person got two doses of an mRNA SARS-CoV-2 vaccine, BNT162b2 or mRNA-1273. Cells had half their medium changed to IL-2 medium on days 3 and 7.

The receptor was isolated from a human donor who received a COVID-19 vaccine. Sequenced material: CD4+ T cells from PBMCs cultured with HCoV-NL63 spike peptides, taken after COVID-19 vaccination. V and J are TRBV3-1 (or the pseudogene TRBV3-2) and TRBJ1-2; D may be TRBD1 (6 bases). CDR3: CAAGARPYGYTF. The CDR3 DNA follows: TGTGCCGCAGGGGCAAGGCCTTATGGCTACACCTTC.